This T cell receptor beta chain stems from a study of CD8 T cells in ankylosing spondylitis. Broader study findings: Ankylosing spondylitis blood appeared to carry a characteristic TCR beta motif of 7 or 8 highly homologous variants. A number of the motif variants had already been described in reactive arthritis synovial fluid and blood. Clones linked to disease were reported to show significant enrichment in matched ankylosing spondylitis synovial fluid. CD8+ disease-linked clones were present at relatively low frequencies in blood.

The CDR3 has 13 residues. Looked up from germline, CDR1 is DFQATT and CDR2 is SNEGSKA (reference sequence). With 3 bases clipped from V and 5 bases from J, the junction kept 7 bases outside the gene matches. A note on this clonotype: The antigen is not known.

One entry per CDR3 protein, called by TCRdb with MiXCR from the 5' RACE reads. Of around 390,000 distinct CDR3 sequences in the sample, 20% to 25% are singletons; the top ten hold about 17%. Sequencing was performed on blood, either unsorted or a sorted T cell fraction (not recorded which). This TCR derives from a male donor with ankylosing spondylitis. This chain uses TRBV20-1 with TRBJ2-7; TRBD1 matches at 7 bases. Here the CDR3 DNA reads TGCAGTGCTAGTCGACAGGGCCTCCACGAGCAGTACTTC. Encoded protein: CSASRQGLHEQYF.